The clone carrying this T cell receptor beta chain was detected many times. Its specificity is unknown. These data originate in a study of T cells in Graves' hyperthyroidism and ophthalmopathy. This CDR3 contains 12 residues. V was clipped by 2 bases and J by 8 bases, with 9 bases between them. From germline, CDR1 is MDHEN and CDR2 SYDVKM. Study findings and constraints: Peripheral blood also featured most of the thyroid clonotypes expanded above 0.001.

It was RNA transcripts that yielded the amplified TCR beta CDR3 regions. HTBI primers were the set used in a first-round RT-PCR of the TCR CDR3. TCRdb called the multiplex PCR reads again in MiXCR, with one record for every CDR3 protein. Of about 200,000 distinct CDR3 sequences listed, about 15% are singletons. The sequencing sample was made of blood. This clonotype originated in a woman aged 45-60 years with Graves' hyperthyroidism. This chain joins TRBV28 and TRBJ1-2, with D unclear. The CDR3 DNA reads TGTGCCAGCAGTTTAGATAAAAGGGGCTACACCTTC. Encoded protein: CASSLDKRGYTF.